The clone carrying this TCR beta chain occurred once. It was CD45RO-negative cells, positively selected for CCR7, that made up naive CD8 cells, with terminally differentiated effector memory CD45RA+ cells excluded. In the source study's methods: ImmunoSEQ only sent back junction sequences with no quality scores, so filtering was done differently. Assay: immunoSEQ multiplex PCR; the TCRdb copy retains only in-frame clones and omits some. V and J calls and clone size come straight from that table; D and trimming were deduced from the DNA. This sample yields nearly 2 million clones, of which roughly 95% are seen a single time; more than 0.95% belongs to the top ten. The sample belongs to a study of shared clonotypes between healthy human individuals. The sequencing input was naive CD8+ T cells sorted from blood. The origin of this receptor is a man between 18 and 35 years old in good health.

The CDR3 DNA follows: TGTGCCTGGAGTCTAAGTAGGGGGCGATACAACGAGCAGTACTTC. This gives the protein CAWSLSRGRYNEQYF. This chain links TRBV30 with TRBJ2-7; 7 positions agree with TRBD1. Germline-derived CDR1 and CDR2 are GTSNPN and SVGIG (reference sequence). The CDR3 loop spans 15 amino acids. V was clipped by 2 bases and J by 5 bases; unmatched bases: 12.